The 22 T cell receptor beta chains reported below all come from one sample, sequenced in a study of blood T cells in healthy people across ages. Primers used in a second PCR of roughly 7 to 12 cycles were a sample-barcoded 5' primer and a J-beta primer mix. MiXCR, applied by TCRdb to the 5' RACE reads, yields one record per CDR3 protein. The sample consists of 1,500,000 or so distinct CDR3 sequences, around 59% of them appearing once. Sequenced input: blood. Receptors were obtained from a young man in good health.

This clonotype was counted only a few times. The chain employs TRBV29-1 and TRBJ1-2, with D perhaps TRBD1 (5 bases). The V gene lost 3 bases and the J gene lost 5 bases, with 13 bases spanning the gap. Germline CDR1 is SQVTM and CDR2 is ANQGSEA. The CDR3 contains 13 residues. Here the CDR3 reads CSVELGEGYGYTF. The CDR3 DNA is TGCAGCGTTGAGTTGGGAGAGGGGTATGGCTACACCTTC.

V and J are TRBV15 and TRBJ1-2, with TRBD1 as a possible D gene (5 bases). V was clipped by 1 base and J by 12 bases, with 24 bases between them. Looked up from germline, CDR1 is LNHNV and CDR2 is YYDKDF (reference sequence). The CDR3 spans 16 residues. The CDR3 here is CATSRAGGVTMGGHTF. The CDR3, as DNA: TGTGCCACCAGCAGAGCTGGGGGGGTCACAATGGGCGGCCACACCTTC.

CDR3 residues: CASSDSGYDNEQFF. The CDR3 nucleotides read TGTGCCAGCAGTGACAGCGGTTACGACAATGAGCAGTTCTTC. V usage is TRBV6-5 and J usage is TRBJ2-1, with D possibly being TRBD1 or TRBD2 (5 bases each). The CDR3 is 14 residues long. The V and J ends lost 5 bases and 5 bases respectively, with 13 bases between them. The germline V gene has CDR1 MNHEY and CDR2 SVGAGI.

This clonotype was counted a few times. This chain connects TRBV10-1 to TRBJ2-4; TRBD2 matches at 8 bases. Germline lookup yields CDR1 WNHNN and CDR2 SYGVQD (reference sequence). CDR3 length: 15 amino acids. Trimming cost V 3 bases and J 13 bases; bases outside gene matches: 14. The CDR3: CASSEALAGHGEQYF. The CDR3 coding sequence is TGCGCCAGCAGTGAAGCGCTAGCGGGCCACGGGGAGCAGTACTTC.

The chain recombines TRBV11-2 with TRBJ2-5; TRBD2 is a possible D gene (5 bases). This CDR3 has 16 residues. Trimming removed 1 base at V and 3 bases at J, with 15 bases between. Germline V CDR1 and CDR2: SGHAT, FQNNGV. Written as DNA, the CDR3 is TGTGCCAGCAGCTTAGTGCAGGACTTCATTGAAGAGACCCAGTACTTC. Translating it yields CASSLVQDFIEETQYF.

Note on this clonotype: Relative to the germline gene, one junction end is altered; a read error may explain this. The V and J genes are TRBV5-1 and TRBJ2-1; 9 bases line up with TRBD2. The CDR3 covers 16 residues. Germline values: CDR1 SGHRS, CDR2 YFSETQ. The CDR3 DNA follows: TGCGTCAGCAGCATTCGTGTAGCGGGAGACAACAATGAGCAGTTCTTC. Encoded protein: CVSSIRVAGDNNEQFF.

V gene TRBV5-5 combines with J gene TRBJ2-1; the match to TRBD1 covers 9 bases. There are 17 residues in the CDR3. CDR1 is SGHKS, CDR2 YYEKEE, per germline (reference sequence). J gave up 4 bases and V 0 bases, and 8 bases lay outside the gene matches. CDR3 residues: CASSLVVLDRGYNEQFF. CDR3 DNA: TGTGCCAGCAGCTTGGTCGTTTTGGACAGGGGTTACAATGAGCAGTTCTTC. The entire variable domain, with the rest obtained from reference TRBV5-5 and TRBJ2-1, is as follows: DAGVTQSPTHLIKTRGQQVTLRCSPISGHKSVSWYQQVLGQGPQFIFQYYEKEERGRGNFPDRFSARQFPNYSSELNVNALLLGDSALYLCASSLVVLDRGYNEQFFGPGTRLTVL.

The chain joins TRBV9 to TRBJ1-2, with a possible D match to TRBD1 (5 bases). Trimming removed 0 bases from V and 4 bases from J, with 10 bases in between. This CDR3 is built from 14 residues. Germline V gene lookup returns CDR1 SGDLS and CDR2 YYNGEE. CDR3 sequence reads: CASSVGGILYGYTF. The CDR3 DNA reads TGTGCCAGCAGCGTAGGGGGCATCCTCTATGGCTACACCTTC.

CDR3 loop: CASSLAGQSGGYTF. The CDR3 bases are TGTGCCAGCAGCTTAGCGGGGCAATCCGGTGGCTACACCTTC. V is TRBV7-2 and J is TRBJ1-2; D might be TRBD1 (5 bases). Trimming removed 0 bases at V and 7 bases at J, with 12 bases between. CDR1 and CDR2 (germline): SGHTA, FQGNSA. The CDR3 runs to 14 residues.

The rearrangement uses TRBV29-1 and TRBJ2-7; tentatively, D is TRBD1 (7 bases). The CDR3 spans 16 residues. Trimming pared 0 bases from V and 1 base from J, leaving 16 bases between. CDR1 is SQVTM, CDR2 ANQGSEA, per germline. The CDR3 DNA follows: TGCAGCGTTGAAGATGTATCGGCAGGGGGGTCCTACGAGCAGTACTTC. As protein: CSVEDVSAGGSYEQYF.

This clonotype was seen a single time. The rearrangement links TRBV10-3 to TRBJ2-7; D is undetermined. CDR3 length: 13 residues. CDR1 and CDR2 from the germline V gene are ENHRY and SYGVKD. V gave up 3 bases and J gave up 2 bases, with 8 bases separating them. CDR3 in amino acids: CAISDSETYEQYF. For the CDR3, the DNA is TGTGCCATCAGTGACAGCGAAACCTACGAGCAGTACTTC.

V and J are TRBV6-2 or TRBV6-3 and TRBJ1-1; no clear D gene. CDR1 is MNHEY and CDR2 is SVGEGT in the germline V gene. V was cut by 6 bases and J by 4 bases, with 12 bases left in between. There are 13 residues in the CDR3. CDR3 bases: TGTGCCAGCAGCGGAGGGATTGGCACTGAAGCTTTCTTT. Its translation: CASSGGIGTEAFF.

V is TRBV11-2 and J is TRBJ2-1, with unresolved D. Germline values: CDR1 SGHAT, CDR2 FQNNGV. Trimming shortened V by 5 bases and J by 8 bases, and 13 bases separated the two germline ends. The CDR3 has 13 amino acids. CDR3 sequence (DNA): TGTGCCAGCAGCAGTCACTCGGTGGATGAGCAGTTCTTC. It is translated as CASSSHSVDEQFF.

The chain carries TRBV3-1 and TRBJ2-5, with 7 bases identical to TRBD2. The CDR3 contains 17 residues. Germline loops: CDR1 LGHDT, CDR2 YNNKEL (reference sequence). V was pared by 1 base and J by 2 bases, with 10 bases of the junction left unmatched. The CDR3 bases are TGTGCCAGCAGCCAAGCGACGACTAGCTCTTTTCAAGAGACCCAGTACTTC. Its translation: CASSQATTSSFQETQYF.

This clonotype was detected only once. V and J are TRBV6-6 and TRBJ2-4, with 8 bases lining up with TRBD2. The CDR3 runs to 17 residues. V shed 6 bases, J shed 1 base, and the junction held 11 bases outside the gene matches. CDR1 MNHNY and CDR2 SVGAGI come from the germline V gene (reference sequence). The CDR3 DNA sequence: TGTGCCAGCAGCCACCTTCGGGGGGGTCGGGCCAAAAACATTCAGTACTTC. Protein product: CASSHLRGGRAKNIQYF.

V and J are TRBV4-2 and TRBJ2-1; D ambiguous. V was trimmed by 4 bases and J by 10 bases, leaving 14 bases between them. The germline gives CDR1 LGHNA, CDR2 YNFKEQ. The CDR3 is 13 residues long. The DNA for the CDR3 is TGTGCCAGCAGCCTTGACATTTCCTGCGAGCAGTTCTTC. Protein sequence: CASSLDISCEQFF.

V usage is TRBV4-1 and J usage is TRBJ2-5; 13 bases are a match to TRBD2. CDR1 and CDR2 from the germline V gene are MGHRA and YSYEKL. V lost 3 bases to trimming and J lost 5 bases; unmatched junction nucleotides: 9. The CDR3 has 17 amino acids. This CDR3 is CASSHGTSGGAFETQYF. CDR3 nucleotides: TGCGCCAGCAGCCATGGAACTAGCGGGGGGGCCTTTGAGACCCAGTACTTC.

The V gene is TRBV4-1, the J gene TRBJ2-5; D is possibly TRBD1 or TRBD2 (5 bases each). Trimming took 8 bases from V and 1 from J, leaving 20 bases between them. This CDR3 spans 16 amino acids. CDR1 MGHRA and CDR2 YSYEKL come from the germline V gene. CDR3 sequence (DNA): TGCGCCAGCCGGCGAGGGGAAGATCCCTTCCAAGAGACCCAGTACTTC. This gives the protein CASRRGEDPFQETQYF.

The chain has TRBV18 and TRBJ1-1, with 8 bases aligning to TRBD1. The V gene's germline CDR1 is KGHSH and CDR2 LQKENI. The CDR3 length is 15 residues. J was trimmed by 1 base and V by 0 bases; bases with no gene match: 1. CDR3 protein: CASSPPTGANTEAFF. CDR3 DNA: TGTGCCAGCTCACCACCGACAGGGGCGAACACTGAAGCTTTCTTT. Full variable domain (rest looked up from reference TRBV18 and TRBJ1-1): NAGVMQNPRHLVRRRGQEARLRCSPMKGHSHVYWYRQLPEEGLKFMVYLQKENIIDESGMPKERFSAEFPKEGPSILRIQQVVRGDSAAYFCASSPPTGANTEAFFGQGTRLTVV.

This clonotype was picked up a small number of times. V gene TRBV28 combines with J gene TRBJ2-4; no clear D gene. The end of the DNA is better explained by TRBJ2-7, so the J call may be wrong. CDR3 size: 13 residues. Germline V CDR1 and CDR2: MDHEN, SYDVKM. DNA for the CDR3: TGTGCCAGCAGTGCGGACGTCCCCGCCGAGCAGTACTTC. It yields the protein CASSADVPAEQYF.

The chain has TRBV6-2 or TRBV6-3 and TRBJ2-1; D is ambiguous. This CDR3 is 13 amino acids long. Germline CDR1 MNHEY, CDR2 SVGEGT. V lost 4 bases and J lost 0, with 4 bases in between. CDR3 loop: CASSFNSYNEQFF. DNA for the CDR3: TGTGCCAGCAGTTTCAACTCCTACAATGAGCAGTTCTTC.

The V and J genes are TRBV12-3 or TRBV12-4 and TRBJ2-1; 7 nucleotides align to TRBD2. Gene TRBJ2-7 matches the end of the DNA better, so the J call may be wrong. The CDR3 consists of 16 residues. This chain's CDR3 is CASSLGLAATYNEQYF. Written as DNA, the CDR3 is TGTGCCAGCAGTTTAGGGCTAGCGGCGACATACAATGAGCAGTACTTC.